Listed here are 12 T cell receptor beta chains from one sample, sequenced in a study of T cell responses to AZD1222 COVID-19 vaccine. Profiling relied on immunoSEQ multiplex PCR, and the TCRdb table lists in-frame clones only, not all of them. This table holds some 130,000 clones, about nine tenths found once. Sequenced here: peripheral blood, sampled on day 0 of AZD1222 vaccination. Receptors originate from an adult in good health.

The rearrangement uses TRBV4-3 and TRBJ1-5; D gene ambiguous. The length of the CDR3 is 14 residues. Per the germline V gene, CDR1 is LGHNA and CDR2 is YSLEER. V was shortened by 1 base and J by 7 bases, with 11 bases between the two germline ends. The CDR3 here is CASSQASAGQPQHF. The CDR3 nucleotides read TGCGCCAGCAGCCAAGCGTCAGCGGGACAGCCCCAGCATTTT.

This clone came up once. The CDR3 region has the DNA TGTGCCAGCGGCCGACCCGGACTAGCCAACTATGGCTACACCTTC. This translates into CASGRPGLANYGYTF. V gene TRBV28 combines with J gene TRBJ1-2, with D hard to call. In germline, CDR1 is MDHEN, CDR2 SYDVKM. V was cut by 8 bases and J by 2 bases, with 18 bases left in between. The CDR3 has 15 amino acids.

The chain has TRBV7-8 and TRBJ1-3; TRBD1 aligns across 10 bases. The CDR3 extends over 15 amino acids. V lost 5 bases, J lost 3 bases, and 4 bases stayed unmatched. Germline-derived CDR1 and CDR2 are SGHVS and FQNEAQ. The CDR3 protein is CASSKGQGYGNTIYF. The CDR3 DNA reads TGTGCCAGCAGCAAGGGACAGGGGTATGGAAACACCATATATTTT.

This rearrangement joins TRBV5-8 to TRBJ2-7; D gene ambiguous. Trimming removed 5 bases from V and 3 bases from J, with 9 bases in between. Germline assignment: CDR1 SGHTS and CDR2 YDEGEE. This CDR3 has 12 amino acids. The CDR3 here is CASRRTYYEQYF. The CDR3 region has the DNA TGTGCCAGCAGGAGGACCTACTACGAGCAGTACTTC.

V and J are TRBV18 and TRBJ1-2, with D unclear. The ends were cut back, 0 bases at V and 5 bases at J, with 13 bases in the middle. The CDR3 is 15 amino acids. CDR1 KGHSH and CDR2 LQKENI come from the germline V gene. DNA of the CDR3: TGTGCCAGCTCACCACCGGGTGAAAAACCTTATGGCTACACCTTC. Residues: CASSPPGEKPYGYTF.

In this sample, this clone turned up a few times. This chain uses TRBV27 with TRBJ2-5; D may be TRBD2 (6 bases). This CDR3 comprises 14 residues. Germline V gene data show CDR1 as MNHEY and CDR2 as SMNVEV (reference sequence). V shed 1 base and J shed 4 bases, with 10 bases lying between them. CDR3 coding DNA: TGTGCCAGCAGTTTATGGGGAGGCTTAGAGACCCAGTACTTC. Its translation is CASSLWGGLETQYF.

J is TRBJ1-2 and V is TRBV28; D is ambiguous. Germline V CDR1 and CDR2: MDHEN, SYDVKM. The CDR3 loop spans 12 amino acids. The V end was cut by 6 bases, the J end by 2 bases, with 7 bases between. Here the CDR3 DNA reads TGTGCCAGCAGGACAAACAACTATGGCTACACCTTC. It is translated as CASRTNNYGYTF.

The chain joins TRBV28 to TRBJ2-7; a possible D gene is TRBD1 (5 bases). V dropped 9 bases and J dropped 0 bases, with 12 bases sitting between them. This CDR3 is 13 amino acids long. Germline assignment: CDR1 MDHEN and CDR2 SYDVKM. CDR3: CASSRAPSYEQYF. The CDR3 DNA is TGTGCCAGTAGCAGGGCACCCTCCTACGAGCAGTACTTC.

This rearrangement joins TRBV6-1 to TRBJ2-7, with TRBD1 as a possible D gene (5 bases). V was cut by 3 bases and J by 4 bases, with 16 bases left in between. The CDR3 totals 15 residues. Germline V gene sequence: CDR1 MNHNS, CDR2 SASEGT. CDR3 sequence reads: CASSDQGTPRYEQYF. DNA of the CDR3: TGTGCCAGCAGTGACCAGGGAACGCCTCGATACGAGCAGTACTTC.

This clone was observed a handful of times. The chain links TRBV18 to TRBJ1-1; D unclear. This CDR3 has 12 amino acids. V shed 5 bases and J shed 4 bases, with 8 bases lying between them. Germline assignment: CDR1 KGHSH and CDR2 LQKENI. Written as DNA, the CDR3 is TGTGCCAGCTCATACGGAGGCACTGAAGCTTTCTTT. Translation gives CASSYGGTEAFF.

The genes are TRBV2 and TRBJ1-1; no firm D call. This CDR3 region has 11 residues. With 7 bases removed from V and 11 bases from J, the gap between germline ends came to 14 bases. In germline, CDR1 is SNHLY, CDR2 FYNNEI. CDR3 in amino acids: CASTQWSEAFF. The DNA for the CDR3 is TGTGCCAGCACCCAATGGTCGGAGGCTTTCTTT.

This sequence joins TRBV4-1 and TRBJ2-7; D may correspond to TRBD1 or TRBD2 (5 bases each). Germline CDR1 is MGHRA and CDR2 is YSYEKL. The CDR3 runs to 16 residues. V lost 0 bases and J lost 2, with 14 bases in between. The CDR3 is CASSQDLGTPAYEQYF. The CDR3 DNA reads as TGCGCCAGCAGCCAAGACCTTGGGACCCCCGCCTACGAGCAGTACTTC.